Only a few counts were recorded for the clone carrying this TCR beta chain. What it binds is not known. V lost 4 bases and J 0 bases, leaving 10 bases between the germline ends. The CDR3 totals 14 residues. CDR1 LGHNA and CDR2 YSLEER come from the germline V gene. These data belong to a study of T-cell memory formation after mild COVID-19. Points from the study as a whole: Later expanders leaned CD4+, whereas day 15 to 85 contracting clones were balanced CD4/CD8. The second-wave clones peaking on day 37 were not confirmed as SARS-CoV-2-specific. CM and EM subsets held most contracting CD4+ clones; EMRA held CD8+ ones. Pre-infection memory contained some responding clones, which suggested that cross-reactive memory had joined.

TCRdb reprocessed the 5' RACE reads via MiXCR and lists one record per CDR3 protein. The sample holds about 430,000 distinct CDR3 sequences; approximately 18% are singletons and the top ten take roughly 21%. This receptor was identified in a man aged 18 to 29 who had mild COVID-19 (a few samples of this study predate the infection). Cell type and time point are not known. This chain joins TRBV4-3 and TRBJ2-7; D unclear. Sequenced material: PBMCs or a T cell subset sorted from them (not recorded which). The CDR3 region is CASSPQVNSYEQYF. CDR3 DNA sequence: TGCGCCAGCAGCCCCCAGGTGAACTCCTACGAGCAGTACTTC.